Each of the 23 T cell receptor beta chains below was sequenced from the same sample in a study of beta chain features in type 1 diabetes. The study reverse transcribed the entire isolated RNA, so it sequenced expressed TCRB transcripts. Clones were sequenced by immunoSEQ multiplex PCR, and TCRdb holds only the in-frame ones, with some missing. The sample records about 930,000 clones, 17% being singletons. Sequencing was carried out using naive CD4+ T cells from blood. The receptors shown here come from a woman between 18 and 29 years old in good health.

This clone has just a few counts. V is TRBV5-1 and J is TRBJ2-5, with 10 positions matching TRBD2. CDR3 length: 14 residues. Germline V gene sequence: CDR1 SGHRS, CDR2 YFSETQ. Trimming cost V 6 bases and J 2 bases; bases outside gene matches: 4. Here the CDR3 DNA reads TGCGCCAGCATGGAAGCGGGAGGGCAAGAGACCCAGTACTTC. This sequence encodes CASMEAGGQETQYF. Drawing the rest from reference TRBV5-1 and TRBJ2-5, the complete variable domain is KAGVTQTPRYLIKTRGQQVTLSCSPISGHRSVSWYQQTPGQGLQFLFEYFSETQRNKGNFPGRFSGRQFSNSRSEMNVSTLELGDSALYLCASMEAGGQETQYFGPGTRLLVL.

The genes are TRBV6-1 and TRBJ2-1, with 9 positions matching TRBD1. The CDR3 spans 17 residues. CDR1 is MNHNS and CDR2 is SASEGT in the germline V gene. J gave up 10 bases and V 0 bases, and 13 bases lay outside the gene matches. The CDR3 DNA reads TGTGCCAGCAGTGAAGCCCTCGGACAGGGGCGGCGGGGGGAGCAGTTCTTC. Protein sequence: CASSEALGQGRRGEQFF.

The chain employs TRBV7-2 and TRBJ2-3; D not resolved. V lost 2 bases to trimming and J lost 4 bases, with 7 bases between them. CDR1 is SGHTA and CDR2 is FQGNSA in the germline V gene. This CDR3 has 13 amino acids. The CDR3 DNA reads TGTGCCAGCAGCTTATTAGGCGCAGATACGCAGTATTTT. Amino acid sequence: CASSLLGADTQYF.

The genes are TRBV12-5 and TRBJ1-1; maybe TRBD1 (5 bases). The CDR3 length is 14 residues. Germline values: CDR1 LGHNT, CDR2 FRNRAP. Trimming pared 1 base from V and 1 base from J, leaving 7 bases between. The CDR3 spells CASGLGGANTEAFF. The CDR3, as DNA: TGTGCTAGTGGTTTGGGAGGGGCGAACACTGAAGCTTTCTTT.

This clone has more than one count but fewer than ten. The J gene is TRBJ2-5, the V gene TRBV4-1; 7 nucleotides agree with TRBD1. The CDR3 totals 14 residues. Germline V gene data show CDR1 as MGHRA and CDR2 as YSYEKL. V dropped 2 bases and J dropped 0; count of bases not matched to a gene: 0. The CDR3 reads CASSQQGDQETQYF. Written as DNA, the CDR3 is TGCGCCAGCAGCCAACAGGGGGACCAAGAGACCCAGTACTTC.

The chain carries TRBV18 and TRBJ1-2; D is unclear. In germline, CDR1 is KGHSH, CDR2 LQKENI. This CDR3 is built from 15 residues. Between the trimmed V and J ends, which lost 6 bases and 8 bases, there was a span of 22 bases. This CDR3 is CASSEQESTHDGYTF. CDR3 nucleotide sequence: TGTGCCAGCTCCGAGCAGGAGTCAACCCACGACGGCTACACCTTC. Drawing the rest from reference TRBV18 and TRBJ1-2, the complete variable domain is NAGVMQNPRHLVRRRGQEARLRCSPMKGHSHVYWYRQLPEEGLKFMVYLQKENIIDESGMPKERFSAEFPKEGPSILRIQQVVRGDSAAYFCASSEQESTHDGYTFGSGTRLTVV.

The CDR3 protein is CSAQKTDTQYF. In DNA form, the CDR3 reads TGCAGTGCTCAAAAGACAGATACGCAGTATTTT. The chain links TRBV20-1 to TRBJ2-3; D call uncertain. This CDR3 region has 11 residues. Germline lookup yields CDR1 DFQATT and CDR2 SNEGSKA (reference sequence). V lost 5 bases and J lost 3, with 6 bases in between.

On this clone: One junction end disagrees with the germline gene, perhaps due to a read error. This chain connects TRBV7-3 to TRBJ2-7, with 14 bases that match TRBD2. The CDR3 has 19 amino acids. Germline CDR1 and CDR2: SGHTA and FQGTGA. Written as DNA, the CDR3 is TGTGCCAGCAGCCTAACTACGACTAGCGGGAGGGCCCTCAGCTACGAGCAGTACTTC. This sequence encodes CASSLTTTSGRALSYEQYF.

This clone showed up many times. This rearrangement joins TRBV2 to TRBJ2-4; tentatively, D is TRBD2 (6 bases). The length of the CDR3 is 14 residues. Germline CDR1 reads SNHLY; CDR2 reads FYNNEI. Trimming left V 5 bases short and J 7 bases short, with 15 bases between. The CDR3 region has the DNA TGTGCCAGCAGTATGGGACTGCAAGGCAACATTCAGTACTTC. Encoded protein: CASSMGLQGNIQYF.

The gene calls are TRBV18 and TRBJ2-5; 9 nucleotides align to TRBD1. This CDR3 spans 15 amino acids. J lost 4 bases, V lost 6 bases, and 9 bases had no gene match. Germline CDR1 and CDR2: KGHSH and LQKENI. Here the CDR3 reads CASSHRDREGETQYF. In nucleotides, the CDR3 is TGTGCCAGCTCCCACCGGGACAGGGAGGGAGAGACCCAGTACTTC.

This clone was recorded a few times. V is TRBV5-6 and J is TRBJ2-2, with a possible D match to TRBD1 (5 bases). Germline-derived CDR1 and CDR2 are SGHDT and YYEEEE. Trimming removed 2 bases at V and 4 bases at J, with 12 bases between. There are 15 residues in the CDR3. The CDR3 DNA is TGTGCCAGCAGCTTTCAGGGTAGAGGCACCGGGGAGCTGTTTTTT. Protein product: CASSFQGRGTGELFF.

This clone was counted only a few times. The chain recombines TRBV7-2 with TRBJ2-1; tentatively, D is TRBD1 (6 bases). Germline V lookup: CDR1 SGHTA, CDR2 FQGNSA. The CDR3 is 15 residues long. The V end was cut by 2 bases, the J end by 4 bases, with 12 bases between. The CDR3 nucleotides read TGTGCCAGCAGCTTAATGTCAGGGGAATACAATGAGCAGTTCTTC. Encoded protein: CASSLMSGEYNEQFF.

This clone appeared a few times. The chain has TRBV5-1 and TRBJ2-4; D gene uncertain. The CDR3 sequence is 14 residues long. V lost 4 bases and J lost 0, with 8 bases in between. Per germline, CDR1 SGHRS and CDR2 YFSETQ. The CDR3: CASSDGVAKNIQYF. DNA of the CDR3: TGCGCCAGCAGCGACGGAGTAGCCAAAAACATTCAGTACTTC.

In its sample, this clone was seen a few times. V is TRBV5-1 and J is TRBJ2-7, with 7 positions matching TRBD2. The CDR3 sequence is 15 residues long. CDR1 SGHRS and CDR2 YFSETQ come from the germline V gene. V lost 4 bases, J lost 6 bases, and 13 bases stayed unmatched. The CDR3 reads CASSPLAETGGEQYF. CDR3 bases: TGCGCCAGCAGCCCTCTAGCGGAGACGGGGGGCGAGCAGTACTTC.

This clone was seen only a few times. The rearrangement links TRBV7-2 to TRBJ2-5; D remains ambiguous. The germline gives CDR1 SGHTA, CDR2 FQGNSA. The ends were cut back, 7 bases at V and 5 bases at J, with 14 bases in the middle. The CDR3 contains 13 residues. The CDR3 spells CASKTSTGETQYF. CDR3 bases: TGTGCCAGCAAAACCTCCACTGGGGAGACCCAGTACTTC.

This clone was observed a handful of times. The CDR3 loop reads CAISESRSGTTQETQYF. Here the CDR3 DNA reads TGTGCCATCAGTGAGTCGAGGTCCGGGACTACCCAAGAGACCCAGTACTTC. The chain carries TRBV10-3 and TRBJ2-5; 7 bases are shared with TRBD2. Germline assignment: CDR1 ENHRY and CDR2 SYGVKD. Trimming cost V 0 bases and J 1 base; bases outside gene matches: 8. The CDR3 has 17 amino acids.

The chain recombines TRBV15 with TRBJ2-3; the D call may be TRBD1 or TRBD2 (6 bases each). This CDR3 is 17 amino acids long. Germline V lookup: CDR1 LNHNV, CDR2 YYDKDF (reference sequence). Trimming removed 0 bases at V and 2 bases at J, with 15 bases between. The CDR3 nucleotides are TGTGCCACCAGCAGAGATCTTAAGGCGGGACACACAGATACGCAGTATTTT. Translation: CATSRDLKAGHTDTQYF. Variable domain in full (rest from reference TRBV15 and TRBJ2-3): DAMVIQNPRYQVTQFGKPVTLSCSQTLNHNVMYWYQQKSSQAPKLLFHYYDKDFNNEADTPDNFQSRRPNTSFCFLDIRSPGLGDTAMYLCATSRDLKAGHTDTQYFGPGTRLTVL.

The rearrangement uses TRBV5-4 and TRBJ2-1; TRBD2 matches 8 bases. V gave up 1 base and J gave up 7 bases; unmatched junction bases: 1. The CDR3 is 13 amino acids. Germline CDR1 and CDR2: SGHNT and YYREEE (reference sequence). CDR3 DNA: TGTGCCAGCAGCTTGTCTAGCGGGAATGAGCAGTTCTTC. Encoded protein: CASSLSSGNEQFF.

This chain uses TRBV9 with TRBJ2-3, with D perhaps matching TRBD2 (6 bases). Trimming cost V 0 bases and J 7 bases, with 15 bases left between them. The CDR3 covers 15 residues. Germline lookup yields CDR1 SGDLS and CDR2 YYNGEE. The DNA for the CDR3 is TGTGCCAGCAGCGTAGGTGGAGGGAACAAGAATACGCAGTATTTT. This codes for CASSVGGGNKNTQYF.

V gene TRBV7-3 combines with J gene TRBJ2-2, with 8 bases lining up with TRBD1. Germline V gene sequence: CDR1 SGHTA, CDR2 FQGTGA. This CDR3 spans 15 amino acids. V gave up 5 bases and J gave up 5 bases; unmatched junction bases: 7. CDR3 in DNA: TGTGCCAGCAGCCCCAGGGGGCGCGTAACCGGGGAGCTGTTTTTT. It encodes CASSPRGRVTGELFF.

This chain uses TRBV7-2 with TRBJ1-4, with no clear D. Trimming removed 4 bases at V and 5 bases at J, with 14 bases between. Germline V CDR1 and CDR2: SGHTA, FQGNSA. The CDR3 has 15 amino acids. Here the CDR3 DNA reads TGTGCCAGCAGCTCCAGTGGCACAGAGAATGAAAAACTGTTTTTT. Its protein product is CASSSSGTENEKLFF.

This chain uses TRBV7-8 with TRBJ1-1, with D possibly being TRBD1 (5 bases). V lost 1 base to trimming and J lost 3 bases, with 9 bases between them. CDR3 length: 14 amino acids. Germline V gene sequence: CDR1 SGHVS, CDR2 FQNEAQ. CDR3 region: CASSLEGTYTEAFF. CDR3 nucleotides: TGTGCCAGCAGCTTAGAAGGGACGTACACTGAAGCTTTCTTT.

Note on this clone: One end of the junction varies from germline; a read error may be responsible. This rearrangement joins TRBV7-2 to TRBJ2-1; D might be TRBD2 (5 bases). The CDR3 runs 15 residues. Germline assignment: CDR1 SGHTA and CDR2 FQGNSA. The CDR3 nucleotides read TGTGCCGGCAGCTTACGGAGGTGGGGTTGGGATGAGCAGTTCTTC. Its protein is CAGSLRRWGWDEQFF.